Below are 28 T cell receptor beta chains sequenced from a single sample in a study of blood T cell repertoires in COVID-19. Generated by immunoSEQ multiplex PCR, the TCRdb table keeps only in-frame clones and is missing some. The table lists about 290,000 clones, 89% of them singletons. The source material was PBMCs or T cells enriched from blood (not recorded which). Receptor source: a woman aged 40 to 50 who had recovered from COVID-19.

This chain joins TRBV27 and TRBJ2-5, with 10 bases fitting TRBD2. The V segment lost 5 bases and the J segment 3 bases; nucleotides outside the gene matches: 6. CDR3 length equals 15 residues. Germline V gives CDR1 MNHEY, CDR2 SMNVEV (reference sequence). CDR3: CASSRDLAGEETQYF. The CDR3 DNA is TGTGCCAGCAGTAGAGACCTAGCGGGGGAAGAGACCCAGTACTTC.

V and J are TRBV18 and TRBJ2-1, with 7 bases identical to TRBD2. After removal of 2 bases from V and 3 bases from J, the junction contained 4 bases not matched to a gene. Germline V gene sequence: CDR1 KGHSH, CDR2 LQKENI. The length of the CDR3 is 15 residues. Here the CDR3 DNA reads TGTGCCAGCTCACCATGGGGCGGGGGCTACAATGAGCAGTTCTTC. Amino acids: CASSPWGGGYNEQFF.

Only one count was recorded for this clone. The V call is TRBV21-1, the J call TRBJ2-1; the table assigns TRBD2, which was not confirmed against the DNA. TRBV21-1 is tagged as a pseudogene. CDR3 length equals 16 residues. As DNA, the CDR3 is TGTGCCAGCAGCAAAGTAGCGTCCAGCTCCTACAATGAGCAGTTCTTC. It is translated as CASSKVASSSYNEQFF.

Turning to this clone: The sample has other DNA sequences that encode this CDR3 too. The CDR3: CASSPSGTDTQYF. CDR3 DNA: TGTGCCAGCAGCCCTAGCGGCACAGATACGCAGTATTTT. The V call is TRBV3-1 (or the pseudogene TRBV3-2), the J call TRBJ2-3; TRBD2 might be the D (6 bases). V lost 4 bases and J 1 base, leaving 6 bases between the germline ends. The germline V gene encodes CDR1 LGHDT and CDR2 YNNKEL (reference sequence). CDR3 length: 13 amino acids.

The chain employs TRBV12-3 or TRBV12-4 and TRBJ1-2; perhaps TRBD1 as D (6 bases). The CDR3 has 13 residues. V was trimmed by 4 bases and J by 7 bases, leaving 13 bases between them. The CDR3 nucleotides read TGTGCCAGCAGTTCCCGGGGGGGCTCTGGCTACACCTTC. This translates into CASSSRGGSGYTF.

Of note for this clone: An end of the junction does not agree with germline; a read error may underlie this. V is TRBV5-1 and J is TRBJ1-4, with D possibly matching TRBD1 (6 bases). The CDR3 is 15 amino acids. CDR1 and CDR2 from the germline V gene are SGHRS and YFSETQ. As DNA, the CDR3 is TGCGCCAGCACCTTGGAGGCAGGGACATATGAAAAACTGTTTTTT. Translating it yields CASTLEAGTYEKLFF.

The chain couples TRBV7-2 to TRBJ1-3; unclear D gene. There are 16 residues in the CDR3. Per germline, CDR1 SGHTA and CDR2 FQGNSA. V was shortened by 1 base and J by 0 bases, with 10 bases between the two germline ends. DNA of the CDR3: TGTGCCAGCAGCTTAGGGCTAGGGAGCTCTGGAAACACCATATATTTT. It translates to CASSLGLGSSGNTIYF.

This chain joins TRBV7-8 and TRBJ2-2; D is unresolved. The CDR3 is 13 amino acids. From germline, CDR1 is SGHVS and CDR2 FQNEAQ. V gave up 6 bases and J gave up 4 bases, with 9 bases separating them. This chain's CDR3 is CASRPSGTGELFF. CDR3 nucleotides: TGTGCCAGCAGGCCCAGTGGCACCGGGGAGCTGTTTTTT.

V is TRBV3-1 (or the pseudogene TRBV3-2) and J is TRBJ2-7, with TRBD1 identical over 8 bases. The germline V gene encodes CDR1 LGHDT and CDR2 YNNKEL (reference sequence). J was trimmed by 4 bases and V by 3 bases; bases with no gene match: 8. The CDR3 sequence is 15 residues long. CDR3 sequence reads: CASSHRDRRPYEQYF. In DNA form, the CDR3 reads TGTGCCAGCAGCCACAGGGACAGGCGACCTTACGAGCAGTACTTC.

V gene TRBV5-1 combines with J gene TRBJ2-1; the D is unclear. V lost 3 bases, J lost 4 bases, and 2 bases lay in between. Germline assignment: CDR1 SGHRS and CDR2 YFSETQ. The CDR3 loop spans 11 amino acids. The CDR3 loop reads CASSSYNEQFF. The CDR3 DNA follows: TGCGCCAGCAGCTCGTACAATGAGCAGTTCTTC. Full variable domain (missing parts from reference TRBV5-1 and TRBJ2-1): KAGVTQTPRYLIKTRGQQVTLSCSPISGHRSVSWYQQTPGQGLQFLFEYFSETQRNKGNFPGRFSGRQFSNSRSEMNVSTLELGDSALYLCASSSYNEQFFGPGTRLTVL.

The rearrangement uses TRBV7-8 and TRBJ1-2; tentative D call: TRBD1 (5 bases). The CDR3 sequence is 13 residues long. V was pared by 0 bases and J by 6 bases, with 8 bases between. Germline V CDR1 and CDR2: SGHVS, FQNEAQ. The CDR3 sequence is CASSLAKGNGYTF. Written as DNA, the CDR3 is TGTGCCAGCAGCTTAGCAAAGGGGAATGGCTACACCTTC.

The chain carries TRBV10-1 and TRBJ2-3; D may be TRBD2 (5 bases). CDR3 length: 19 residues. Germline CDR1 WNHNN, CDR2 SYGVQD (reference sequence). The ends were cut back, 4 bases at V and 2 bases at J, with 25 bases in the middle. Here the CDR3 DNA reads TGCGCCAGCAGTGGGAGAGGTGGCCGTCATAGCGCCACCACAGATACGCAGTATTTT. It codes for CASSGRGGRHSATTDTQYF.

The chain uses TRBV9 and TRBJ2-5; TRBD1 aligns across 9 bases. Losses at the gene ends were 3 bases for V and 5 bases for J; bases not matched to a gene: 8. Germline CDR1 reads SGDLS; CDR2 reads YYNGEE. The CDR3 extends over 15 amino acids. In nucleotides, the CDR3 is TGTGCCAGCAGCGGCGAAGGGACAGGGATGGAGACCCAGTACTTC. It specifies CASSGEGTGMETQYF.

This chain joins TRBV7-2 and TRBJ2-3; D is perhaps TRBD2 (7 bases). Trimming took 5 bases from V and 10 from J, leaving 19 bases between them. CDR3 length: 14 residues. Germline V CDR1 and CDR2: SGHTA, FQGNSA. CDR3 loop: CASSNRGASGAQYF. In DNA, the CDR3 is TGTGCCAGCAGCAACCGGGGGGCAAGTGGGGCGCAGTATTTT.

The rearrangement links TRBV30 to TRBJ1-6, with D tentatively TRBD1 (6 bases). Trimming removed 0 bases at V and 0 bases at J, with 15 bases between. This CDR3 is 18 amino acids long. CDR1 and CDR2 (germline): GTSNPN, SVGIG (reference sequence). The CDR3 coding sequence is TGTGCCTGGAGTGTACTTACAGGGTTTAGCTCCTATAATTCACCCCTCCACTTT. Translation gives CAWSVLTGFSSYNSPLHF.

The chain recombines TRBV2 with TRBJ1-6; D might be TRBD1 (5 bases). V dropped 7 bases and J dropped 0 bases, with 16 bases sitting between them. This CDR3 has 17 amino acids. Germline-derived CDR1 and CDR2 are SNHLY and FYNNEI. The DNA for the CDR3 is TGTGCCAGCACCTATCTCCGGGGGAGCTCCTATAATTCACCCCTCCACTTT. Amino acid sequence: CASTYLRGSSYNSPLHF.

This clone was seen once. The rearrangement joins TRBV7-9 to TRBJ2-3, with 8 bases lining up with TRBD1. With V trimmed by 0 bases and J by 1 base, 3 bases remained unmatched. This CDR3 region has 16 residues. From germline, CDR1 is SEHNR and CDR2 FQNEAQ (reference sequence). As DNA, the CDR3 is TGTGCCAGCAGCTTAGCTTTGGGACAGGGCACAGATACGCAGTATTTT. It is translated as CASSLALGQGTDTQYF.

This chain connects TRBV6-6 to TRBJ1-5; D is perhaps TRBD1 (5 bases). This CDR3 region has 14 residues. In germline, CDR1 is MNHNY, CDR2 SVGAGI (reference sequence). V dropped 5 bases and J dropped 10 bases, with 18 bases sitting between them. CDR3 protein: CASSGPQGIDPQHF. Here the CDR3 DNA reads TGTGCCAGCAGTGGACCCCAGGGAATCGATCCCCAGCATTTT.

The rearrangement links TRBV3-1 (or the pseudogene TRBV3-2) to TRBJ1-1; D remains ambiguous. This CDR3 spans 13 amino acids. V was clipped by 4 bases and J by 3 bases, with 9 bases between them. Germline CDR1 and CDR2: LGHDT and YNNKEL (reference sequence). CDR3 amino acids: CASSRRQDTEAFF. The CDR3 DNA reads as TGTGCCAGCAGCCGCCGACAAGACACTGAAGCTTTCTTT.

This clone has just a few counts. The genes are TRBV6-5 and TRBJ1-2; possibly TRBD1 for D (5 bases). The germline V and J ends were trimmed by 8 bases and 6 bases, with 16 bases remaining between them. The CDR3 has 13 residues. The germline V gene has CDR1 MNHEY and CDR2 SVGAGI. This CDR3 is CASRYTQGDGYTF. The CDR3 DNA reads TGTGCCAGCCGCTATACCCAGGGTGATGGCTACACCTTC.

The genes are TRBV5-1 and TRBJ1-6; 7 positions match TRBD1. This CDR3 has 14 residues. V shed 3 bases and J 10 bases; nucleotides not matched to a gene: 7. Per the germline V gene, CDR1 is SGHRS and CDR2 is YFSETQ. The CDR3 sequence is CASSSRDSASPLHF. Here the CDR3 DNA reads TGCGCCAGCAGCTCCCGGGACAGTGCATCACCCCTCCACTTT.

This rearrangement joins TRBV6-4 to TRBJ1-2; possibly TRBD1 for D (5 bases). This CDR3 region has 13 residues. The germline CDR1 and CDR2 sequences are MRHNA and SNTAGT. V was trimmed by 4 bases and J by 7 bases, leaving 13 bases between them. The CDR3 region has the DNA TGTGCCAGCAGTGGAGTTAGGGGCGCTGGCTACACCTTC. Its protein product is CASSGVRGAGYTF.

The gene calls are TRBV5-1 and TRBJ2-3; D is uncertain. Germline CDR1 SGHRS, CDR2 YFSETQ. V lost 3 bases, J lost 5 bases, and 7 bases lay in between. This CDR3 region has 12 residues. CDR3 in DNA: TGCGCCAGCAGCTCCTACCTAGATACGCAGTATTTT. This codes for CASSSYLDTQYF.

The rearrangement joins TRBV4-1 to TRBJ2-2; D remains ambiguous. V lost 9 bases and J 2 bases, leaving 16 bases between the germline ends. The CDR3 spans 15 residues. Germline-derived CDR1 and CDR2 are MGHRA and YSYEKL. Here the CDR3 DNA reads TGCGCCAGTAATCAGGCACAGACCAACACCGGGGAGCTGTTTTTT. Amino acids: CASNQAQTNTGELFF.

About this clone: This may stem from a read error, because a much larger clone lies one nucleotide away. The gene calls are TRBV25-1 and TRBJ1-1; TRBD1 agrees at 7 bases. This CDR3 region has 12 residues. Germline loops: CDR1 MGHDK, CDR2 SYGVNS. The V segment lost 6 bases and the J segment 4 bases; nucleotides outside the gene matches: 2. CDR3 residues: CASRAGGTEAFF. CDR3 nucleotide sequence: TGTGCCAGCAGAGCAGGGGGCACTGAAGCTTTCTTT. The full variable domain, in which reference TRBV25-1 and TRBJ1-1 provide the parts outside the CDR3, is EADIYQTPRYLVIGTGKKITLECSQTMGHDKMYWYQQDPGMELHLIHYSYGVNSTEKGDLSSESTVSRIRTEHFPLTLESARPSHTSQYLCASRAGGTEAFFGQGTRLTVV.

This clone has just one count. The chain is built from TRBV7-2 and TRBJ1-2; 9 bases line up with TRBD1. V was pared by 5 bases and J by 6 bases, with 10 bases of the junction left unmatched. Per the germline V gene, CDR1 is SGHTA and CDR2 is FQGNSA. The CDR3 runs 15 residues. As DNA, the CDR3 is TGTGCCAGCAGCGGAAGGACAGGGGATGGGAATGGCTACACCTTC. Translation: CASSGRTGDGNGYTF.

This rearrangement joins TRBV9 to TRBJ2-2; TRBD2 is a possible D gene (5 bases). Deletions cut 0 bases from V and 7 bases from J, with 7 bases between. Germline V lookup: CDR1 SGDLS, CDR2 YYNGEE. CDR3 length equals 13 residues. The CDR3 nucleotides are TGTGCCAGCAGCGTAGAAACTAGCGGGGAGCTGTTTTTT. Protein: CASSVETSGELFF.

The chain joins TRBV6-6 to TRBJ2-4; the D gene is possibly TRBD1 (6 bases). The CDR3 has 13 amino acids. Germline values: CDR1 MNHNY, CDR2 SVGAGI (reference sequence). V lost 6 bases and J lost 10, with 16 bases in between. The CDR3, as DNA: TGTGCCAGCAGATCGCCTTCGACAGGTATTCAGTACTTC. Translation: CASRSPSTGIQYF.